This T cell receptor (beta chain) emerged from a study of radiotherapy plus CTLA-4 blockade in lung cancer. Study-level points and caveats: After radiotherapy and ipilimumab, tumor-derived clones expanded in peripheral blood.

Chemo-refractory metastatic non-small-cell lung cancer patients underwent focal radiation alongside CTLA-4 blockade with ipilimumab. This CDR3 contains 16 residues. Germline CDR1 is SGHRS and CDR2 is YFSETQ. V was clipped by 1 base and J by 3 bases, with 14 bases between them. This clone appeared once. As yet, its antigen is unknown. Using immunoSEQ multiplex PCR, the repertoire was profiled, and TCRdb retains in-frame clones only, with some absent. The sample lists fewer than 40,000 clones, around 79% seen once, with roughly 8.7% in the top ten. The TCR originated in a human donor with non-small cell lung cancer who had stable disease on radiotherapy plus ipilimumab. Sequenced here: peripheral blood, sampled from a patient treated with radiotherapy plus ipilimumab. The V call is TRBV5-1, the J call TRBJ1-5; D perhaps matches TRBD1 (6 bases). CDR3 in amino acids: CASSLYGGGANQPQHF. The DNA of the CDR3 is TGCGCCAGCAGCTTGTACGGTGGGGGGGCCAATCAGCCCCAGCATTTT.